This is a list of T cell receptor beta chains from one sample in a study of beta chain features in type 1 diabetes. The data were produced by immunoSEQ multiplex PCR, yet TCRdb's version contains in-frame clones alone and is incomplete. There are about 150,000 clones in the sample; around 10% occur only once, and approximately 2% lies in the top ten. Material for sequencing was central memory CD4+ T cells from blood. These TCRs come from a man between 18 and 29 years old in good health. Each CDR3 is given with its conserved first and last residue. The D gene is left open where the match is weak. Rows give clone size only sometimes, using once, few, many, or a class for an expanded clone.

v_call	d_call	j_call	clone_size	cdr3_aa	cdr3_nt
TRBV30	TRBD1	TRBJ1-5	NA	CAWSAGQINQPQHF	TGTGCCTGGAGTGCGGGACAGATCAATCAGCCCCAGCATTTT
TRBV7-9	NA	TRBJ1-1	few	CASSLGLGFLIF	TGTGCCAGCAGCTTAGGGCTGGGCTTTCTGATCTTT
TRBV19	NA	TRBJ2-6	NA	CASSITRPRGANVLTF	TGTGCCAGTAGTATAACTCGCCCGCGAGGGGCCAACGTCCTGACTTTC
TRBV7-9	NA	TRBJ2-7	few	CASTGVDEQYF	TGTGCCAGCACGGGCGTCGACGAGCAGTACTTC
TRBV7-9	TRBD1	TRBJ1-1	NA	CASSQRTGATEAFF	TGTGCCAGCAGCCAACGGACAGGCGCCACTGAAGCTTTCTTT
TRBV6-5	NA	TRBJ2-4	few	CASSYGRSIKNIQYF	TGTGCCAGCAGTTACGGCAGGTCCATCAAAAACATTCAGTACTTC
TRBV2	NA	TRBJ2-1	few	CASSPAVFSYNEQFF	TGTGCCAGCAGTCCGGCCGTATTCTCCTACAATGAGCAGTTCTTC
TRBV28	NA	TRBJ1-2	few	CASSSFPSTNYGYTF	TGTGCCAGCAGTTCCTTCCCGTCCACTAACTATGGCTACACCTTC
TRBV4-3	TRBD1	TRBJ2-7	many	CASSQDGQGAYEQYF	TGCGCCAGCAGCCAAGATGGCCAGGGGGCCTACGAGCAGTACTTC
TRBV30	NA	TRBJ1-1	few	CANSGAVRTEAFF	TGTGCCAATAGCGGGGCAGTGCGGACTGAAGCTTTCTTT
TRBV5-4	NA	TRBJ2-4	NA	CASSLDRKTKNIQYF	TGTGCCAGCAGCTTGGACAGGAAGACCAAAAACATTCAGTACTTC
TRBV7-3	TRBD1	TRBJ1-5	NA	CASSLGQGNNQPQHF	TGTGCCAGCAGCTTGGGACAGGGAAACAATCAGCCCCAGCATTTT
TRBV5-6	NA	TRBJ2-3	NA	CASSLAGTGTQYF	TGTGCCAGCAGCTTAGCTGGAACTGGTACGCAGTATTTT
TRBV11-3	TRBD2	TRBJ2-3	NA	CASSLGQSGASTDTQYF	TGTGCCAGCAGCTTAGGACAAAGCGGGGCGAGCACAGATACGCAGTATTTT
TRBV18	TRBD1	TRBJ2-6	few	CASSPRGTGNSGANVLTF	TGTGCCAGCTCACCCCGCGGGACAGGGAACTCTGGGGCCAACGTCCTGACTTTC
TRBV10-3	TRBD1	TRBJ1-1	few	CAIRGQYTEAFF	TGTGCCATCAGGGGACAGTACACTGAAGCTTTCTTT
TRBV6-1	NA	TRBJ2-7	NA	CASRSGIKGSYEQYF	TGTGCCAGCAGGTCCGGGATCAAAGGTTCCTACGAGCAGTACTTC
TRBV30	TRBD1	TRBJ2-7	NA	CAWSVQGGSEQYF	TGTGCCTGGAGTGTACAGGGGGGCAGCGAGCAGTACTTC
TRBV13	TRBD2	TRBJ2-7	NA	CASSLEAPGGRYEQYF	TGTGCCAGCAGCTTAGAGGCTCCGGGAGGACGGTACGAGCAGTACTTC
TRBV19	TRBD1	TRBJ2-1	few	CASSILTGTGTNEQFF	TGTGCCAGTAGTATTCTCACCGGGACAGGGACTAATGAGCAGTTCTTC
TRBV7-2	NA	TRBJ2-1	NA	CASSLAVANEQFF	TGTGCCAGCAGCTTAGCGGTAGCAAATGAGCAGTTCTTC
TRBV27	TRBD1	TRBJ2-7	few	CASSPRTGNFYEQYF	TGTGCCAGCAGTCCCCGGACAGGGAATTTCTACGAGCAGTACTTC
TRBV5-4	TRBD1	TRBJ1-2	many	CASSFDRAYGYTF	TGTGCCAGCAGCTTCGACAGGGCCTATGGCTACACCTTC
TRBV7-6	TRBD2	TRBJ2-1	NA	CASSSSERGVSYNEQFF	TGTGCCAGCAGCTCCTCCGAGCGGGGGGTCTCCTACAATGAGCAGTTCTTC
TRBV14	TRBD1	TRBJ2-7	many	CASSSMTGTEQYF	TGTGCCAGCAGCTCCATGACAGGGACCGAGCAGTACTTC
TRBV27	TRBD1	TRBJ2-6	few	CASSLKGQALYAGANVLTF	TGTGCCAGCAGTTTGAAGGGACAGGCGCTGTACGCTGGGGCCAACGTCCTGACTTTC
TRBV11-2	NA	TRBJ1-1	many	CASSLGVGEAFF	TGTGCCAGCAGCTTAGGGGTAGGCGAAGCTTTCTTT
TRBV15	TRBD1	TRBJ2-1	NA	CATSRGDRAYNEQFF	TGTGCCACCAGCAGAGGAGACAGGGCTTACAATGAGCAGTTCTTC
TRBV28	NA	TRBJ1-5	few	CASNQGSSNQPQHF	TGTGCCAGCAACCAGGGATCTAGCAATCAGCCCCAGCATTTT
TRBV6-5	NA	TRBJ2-7	few	CASSYRYSGGTYEQYF	TGTGCCAGCAGTTATCGTTATAGCGGAGGAACCTACGAGCAGTACTTC
TRBV28	NA	TRBJ1-5	NA	CASSLDDQPQHF	TGTGCCAGCAGTTTGGACGATCAGCCCCAGCATTTT
TRBV7-9	NA	TRBJ1-4	NA	CASSLDLRKEKLFF	TGTGCCAGCAGCTTAGACCTACGGAAGGAAAAACTGTTTTTT
TRBV10-3	NA	TRBJ2-1	many	CAISRGDEQFF	TGTGCCATCAGCAGGGGTGATGAGCAGTTCTTC
TRBV27	NA	TRBJ2-1	few	CASSLKSSNEQFF	TGTGCCAGCAGTTTAAAGTCGAGCAATGAGCAGTTCTTC
TRBV18	TRBD2	TRBJ2-1	NA	CASSPIAASGRGNEQFF	TGTGCCAGCTCACCGATTGCCGCTAGCGGGAGAGGGAATGAGCAGTTCTTC
TRBV2	NA	TRBJ2-1	NA	CASSPRYEQFF	TGTGCCAGCAGTCCCCGCTATGAGCAGTTCTTC
TRBV9	NA	TRBJ1-1	few	CASSEIKKTEAFF	TGTGCCAGCAGCGAGATAAAAAAGACTGAAGCTTTCTTT
TRBV11-2	TRBD1	TRBJ1-3	many	CASSPQGAGGNTIYF	TGTGCCAGCAGCCCCCAGGGGGCGGGGGGAAACACCATATATTTT
TRBV18	NA	TRBJ2-1	NA	CASSYQGRSSYNEQFF	TGTGCCAGCTCATATCAGGGGAGGAGCTCCTACAATGAGCAGTTCTTC
TRBV25-1	TRBD1	TRBJ1-1	few	CASSSSTPGGTEAFF	TGTGCCAGCAGTTCCTCTACGCCAGGGGGCACTGAAGCTTTCTTT
TRBV6-1	NA	TRBJ2-5	NA	CASSPGTSHRTQYF	TGTGCCAGCAGCCCCGGGACTTCCCACCGGACCCAGTACTTC
TRBV2	NA	TRBJ2-7	few	CASSDRDSSYEQYF	TGTGCCAGCAGCGACCGGGACTCCTCCTACGAGCAGTACTTC
TRBV5-4	NA	TRBJ1-1	NA	CASSRISLGYTEAFF	TGTGCCAGCAGCCGGATCAGCCTTGGCTACACTGAAGCTTTCTTT
TRBV5-1	NA	TRBJ1-5	NA	CASSLAMGDQPQHF	TGCGCCAGCAGCTTGGCGATGGGGGATCAGCCCCAGCATTTT
TRBV9	TRBD2	TRBJ2-1	few	CASSSLRSGDQEQFF	TGTGCCAGCAGCTCTCTCCGCAGCGGGGATCAGGAGCAGTTCTTC
TRBV9	NA	TRBJ1-4	NA	CASSRQAHNEKLFF	TGTGCCAGCAGCCGACAGGCCCATAATGAAAAACTGTTTTTT
TRBV5-1	NA	TRBJ2-7	few	CASSLARTTIQQYF	TGCGCCAGCAGCTTGGCCAGGACTACGATCCAGCAGTACTTC
TRBV5-6	NA	TRBJ1-4	NA	CASSSGALDEKLFF	TGTGCCAGCAGCTCCGGGGCCCTGGACGAAAAACTGTTTTTT
TRBV29-1	TRBD2	TRBJ2-1	NA	CSVEGGSGAYNEQFF	TGCAGCGTTGAAGGCGGGAGTGGTGCCTACAATGAGCAGTTCTTC
TRBV7-2	NA	TRBJ1-2	few	CASSLDGYGYTF	TGTGCCAGCAGCTTAGATGGGTATGGCTACACCTTC
TRBV30	TRBD1	TRBJ1-2	NA	CAWTRDRGVRYTF	TGTGCCTGGACCCGGGACAGGGGGGTTCGCTACACCTTC